This T cell receptor beta chain was retrieved from a study of blood T cell repertoires in COVID-19. In the study overall: The origin of the acute and convalescent COVID-19 samples was the United States, Italy and Spain.

The V gene's germline CDR1 is SNHLY and CDR2 FYNNEI. The V and J ends lost 5 bases and 8 bases, in that order; junction bases with no gene match: 5. This CDR3 contains 13 residues. This clone was counted between two and nine times. Within the sample, other DNA sequences also encode this same CDR3. Profiling relied on immunoSEQ multiplex PCR, and the TCRdb table lists in-frame clones only, not all of them. This sample has approximately 98,000 clones; more than 65% occur once, and the top ten carry around 10%. The receptor's source is an elderly woman with acute or convalescent COVID-19. This chain connects TRBV2 to TRBJ1-2; 10 bases align to TRBD1. What was sequenced was peripheral blood. CDR3 DNA: TGTGCCAGCAGTCGACAGGGGGCAGGGGGCTACACCTTC. It codes for CASSRQGAGGYTF.